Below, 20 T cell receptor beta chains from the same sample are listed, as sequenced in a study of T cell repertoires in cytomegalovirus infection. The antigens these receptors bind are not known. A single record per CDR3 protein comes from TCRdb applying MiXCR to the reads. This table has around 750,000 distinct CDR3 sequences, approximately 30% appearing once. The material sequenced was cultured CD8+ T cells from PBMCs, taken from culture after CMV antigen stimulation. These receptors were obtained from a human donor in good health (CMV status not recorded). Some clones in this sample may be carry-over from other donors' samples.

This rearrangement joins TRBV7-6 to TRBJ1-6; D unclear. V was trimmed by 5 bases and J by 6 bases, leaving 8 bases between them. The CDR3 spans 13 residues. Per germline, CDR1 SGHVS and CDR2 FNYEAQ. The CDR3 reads CASSDDFNSPLHF. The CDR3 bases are TGTGCCAGCAGCGACGACTTTAATTCACCCCTCCACTTT.

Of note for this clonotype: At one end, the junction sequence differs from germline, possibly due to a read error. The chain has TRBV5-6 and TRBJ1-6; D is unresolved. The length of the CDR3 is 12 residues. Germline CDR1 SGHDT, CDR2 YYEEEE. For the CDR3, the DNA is TGTGCCAACAGCGTAGATAATTCACCCCTCCACTTT. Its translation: CANSVDNSPLHF.

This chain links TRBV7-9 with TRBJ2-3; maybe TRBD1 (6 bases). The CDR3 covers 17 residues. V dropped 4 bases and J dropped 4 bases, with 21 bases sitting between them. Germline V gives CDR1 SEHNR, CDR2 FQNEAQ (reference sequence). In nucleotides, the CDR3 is TGTGCCAGCAGCTCGACCTTATGGGGGCTTGACGCAGATACGCAGTATTTT. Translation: CASSSTLWGLDADTQYF.

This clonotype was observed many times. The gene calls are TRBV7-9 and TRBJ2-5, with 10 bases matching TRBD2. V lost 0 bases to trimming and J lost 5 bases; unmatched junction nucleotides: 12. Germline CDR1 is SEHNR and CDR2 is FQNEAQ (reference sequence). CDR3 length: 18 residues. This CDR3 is CASSLAGRTSGVLETQYF. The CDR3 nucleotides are TGTGCCAGCAGCTTAGCCGGCCGTACTAGCGGGGTTCTGGAGACCCAGTACTTC. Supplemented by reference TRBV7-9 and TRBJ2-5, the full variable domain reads DTGVSQNPRHKITKRGQNVTFRCDPISEHNRLYWYRQTLGQGPEFLTYFQNEAQLEKSRLLSDRFSAERPKGSFSTLEIQRTEQGDSAMYLCASSLAGRTSGVLETQYFGPGTRLLVL.

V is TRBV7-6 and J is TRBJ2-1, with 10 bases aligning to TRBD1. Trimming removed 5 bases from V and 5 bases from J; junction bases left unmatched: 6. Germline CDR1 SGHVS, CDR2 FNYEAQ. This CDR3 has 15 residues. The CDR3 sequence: CASSVDRGLHNEQFF. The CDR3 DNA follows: TGTGCCAGCAGCGTAGACAGGGGGCTACACAATGAGCAGTTCTTC.

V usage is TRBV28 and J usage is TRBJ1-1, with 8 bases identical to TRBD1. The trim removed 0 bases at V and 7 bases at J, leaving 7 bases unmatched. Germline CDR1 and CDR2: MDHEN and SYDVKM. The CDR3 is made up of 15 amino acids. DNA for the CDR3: TGTGCCAGCAGTTTATGGGACAGGGAGGAAGGTGAAGCTTTCTTT. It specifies CASSLWDREEGEAFF.

This CDR3 reads CAISEIASDEKLFF. Written as DNA, the CDR3 is TGTGCCATCAGTGAAATCGCCTCGGATGAAAAACTGTTTTTT. The genes are TRBV10-3 and TRBJ1-4; D uncertain. The CDR3 covers 14 residues. Trimming pared 3 bases from V and 6 bases from J, leaving 11 bases between. Germline V gene lookup returns CDR1 ENHRY and CDR2 SYGVKD.

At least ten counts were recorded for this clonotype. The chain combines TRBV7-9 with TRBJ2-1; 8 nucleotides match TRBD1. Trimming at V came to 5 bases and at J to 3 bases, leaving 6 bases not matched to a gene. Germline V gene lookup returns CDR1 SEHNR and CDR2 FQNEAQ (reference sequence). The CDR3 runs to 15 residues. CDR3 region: CASSPTDRVYNEQFF. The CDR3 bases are TGTGCCAGCAGCCCGACGGACAGGGTCTACAATGAGCAGTTCTTC.

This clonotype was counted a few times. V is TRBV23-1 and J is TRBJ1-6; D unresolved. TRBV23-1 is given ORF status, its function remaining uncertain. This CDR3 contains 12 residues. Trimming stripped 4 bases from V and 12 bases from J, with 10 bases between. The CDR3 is CASSLTGVPLHF. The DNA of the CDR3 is TGCGCCAGCAGTCTGACTGGGGTACCCCTCCACTTT.

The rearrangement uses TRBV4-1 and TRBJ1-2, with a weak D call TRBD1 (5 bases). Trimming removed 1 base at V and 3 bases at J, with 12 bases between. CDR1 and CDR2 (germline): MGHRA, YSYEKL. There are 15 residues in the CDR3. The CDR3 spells CASSQGTGLDYGYTF. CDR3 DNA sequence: TGCGCCAGCAGCCAAGGTACAGGATTGGACTATGGCTACACCTTC.

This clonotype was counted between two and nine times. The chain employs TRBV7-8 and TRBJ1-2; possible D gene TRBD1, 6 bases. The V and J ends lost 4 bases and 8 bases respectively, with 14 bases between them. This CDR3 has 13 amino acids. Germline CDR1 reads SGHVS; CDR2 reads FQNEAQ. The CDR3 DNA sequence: TGTGCCAGCAGCTCGTCAGGGGCGAGAGGCTACACCTTC. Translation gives CASSSSGARGYTF. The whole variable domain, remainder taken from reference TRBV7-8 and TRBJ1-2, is GAGVSQSPRYKVAKRGQDVALRCDPISGHVSLFWYQQALGQGPEFLTYFQNEAQLDKSGLPSDRFFAERPEGSVSTLKIQRTQQEDSAVYLCASSSSGARGYTFGSGTRLTVV.

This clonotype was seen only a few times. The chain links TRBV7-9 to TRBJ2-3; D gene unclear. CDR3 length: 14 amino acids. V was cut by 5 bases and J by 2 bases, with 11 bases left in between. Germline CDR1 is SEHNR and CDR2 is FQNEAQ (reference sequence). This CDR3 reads CASSPRYDTDTQYF. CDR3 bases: TGTGCCAGCAGCCCCCGATACGACACAGATACGCAGTATTTT.

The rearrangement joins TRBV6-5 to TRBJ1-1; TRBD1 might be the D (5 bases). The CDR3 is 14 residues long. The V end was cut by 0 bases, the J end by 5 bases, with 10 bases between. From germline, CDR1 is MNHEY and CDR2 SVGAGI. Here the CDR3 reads CASSYSQGRTEAFF. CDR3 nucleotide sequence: TGTGCCAGCAGTTACTCTCAGGGAAGGACTGAAGCTTTCTTT.

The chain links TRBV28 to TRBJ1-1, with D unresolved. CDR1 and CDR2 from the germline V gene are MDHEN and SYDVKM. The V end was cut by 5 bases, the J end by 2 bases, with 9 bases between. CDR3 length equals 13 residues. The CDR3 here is CASSGDINTEAFF. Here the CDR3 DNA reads TGTGCCAGCAGTGGAGACATTAACACTGAAGCTTTCTTT. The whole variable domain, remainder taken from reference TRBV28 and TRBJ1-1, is DVKVTQSSRYLVKRTGEKVFLECVQDMDHENMFWYRQDPGLGLRLIYFSYDVKMKEKGDIPEGYSVSREKKERFSLILESASTNQTSMYLCASSGDINTEAFFGQGTRLTVV.

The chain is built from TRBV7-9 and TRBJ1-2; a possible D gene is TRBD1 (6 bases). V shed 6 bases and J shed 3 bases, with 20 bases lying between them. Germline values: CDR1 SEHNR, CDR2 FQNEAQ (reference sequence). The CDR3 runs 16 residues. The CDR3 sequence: CASRSGEQGLDYGYTF. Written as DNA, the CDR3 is TGTGCCAGCAGGTCAGGGGAACAAGGGCTTGACTATGGCTACACCTTC.

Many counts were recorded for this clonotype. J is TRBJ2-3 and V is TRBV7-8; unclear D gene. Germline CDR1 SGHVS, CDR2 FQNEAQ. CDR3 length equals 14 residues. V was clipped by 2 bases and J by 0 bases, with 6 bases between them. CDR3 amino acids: CASSLTDSTDTQYF. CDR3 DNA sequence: TGTGCCAGCAGCTTAACAGATAGCACAGATACGCAGTATTTT. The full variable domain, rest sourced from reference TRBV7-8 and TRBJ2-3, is GAGVSQSPRYKVAKRGQDVALRCDPISGHVSLFWYQQALGQGPEFLTYFQNEAQLDKSGLPSDRFFAERPEGSVSTLKIQRTQQEDSAVYLCASSLTDSTDTQYFGPGTRLTVL.

CDR3 protein: CASSWMGSGEQYV. CDR3 coding DNA: TGTGCCAGCAGTTGGATGGGATCTGGCGAGCAGTACGTC. The chain couples TRBV27 to TRBJ2-7; no firm D call. Trimming took off 4 bases at V and 6 bases at J, with 13 bases between the two ends. This CDR3 has 13 amino acids. Germline lookup yields CDR1 MNHEY and CDR2 SMNVEV (reference sequence).

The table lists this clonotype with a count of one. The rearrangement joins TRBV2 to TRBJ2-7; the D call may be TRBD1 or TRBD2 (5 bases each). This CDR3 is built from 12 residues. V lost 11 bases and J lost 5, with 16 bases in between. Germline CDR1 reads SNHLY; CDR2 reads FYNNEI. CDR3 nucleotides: TGTGCCTCGAGGGGCCGTATCCACGAGCAGTACTTC. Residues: CASRGRIHEQYF.

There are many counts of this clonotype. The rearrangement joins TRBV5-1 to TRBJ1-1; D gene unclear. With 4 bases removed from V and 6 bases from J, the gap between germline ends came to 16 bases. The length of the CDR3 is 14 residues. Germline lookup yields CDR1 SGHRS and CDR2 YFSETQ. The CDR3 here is CASSPFSNRAEAFF. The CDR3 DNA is TGCGCCAGCAGCCCCTTTAGCAATCGGGCTGAAGCTTTCTTT.

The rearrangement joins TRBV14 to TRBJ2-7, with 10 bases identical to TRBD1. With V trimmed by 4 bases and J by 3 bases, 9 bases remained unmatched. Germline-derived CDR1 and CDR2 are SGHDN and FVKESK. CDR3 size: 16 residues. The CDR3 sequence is CASSPFFRTGGYEQYF. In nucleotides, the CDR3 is TGTGCCAGCAGCCCTTTCTTCCGGACAGGGGGCTACGAGCAGTACTTC.